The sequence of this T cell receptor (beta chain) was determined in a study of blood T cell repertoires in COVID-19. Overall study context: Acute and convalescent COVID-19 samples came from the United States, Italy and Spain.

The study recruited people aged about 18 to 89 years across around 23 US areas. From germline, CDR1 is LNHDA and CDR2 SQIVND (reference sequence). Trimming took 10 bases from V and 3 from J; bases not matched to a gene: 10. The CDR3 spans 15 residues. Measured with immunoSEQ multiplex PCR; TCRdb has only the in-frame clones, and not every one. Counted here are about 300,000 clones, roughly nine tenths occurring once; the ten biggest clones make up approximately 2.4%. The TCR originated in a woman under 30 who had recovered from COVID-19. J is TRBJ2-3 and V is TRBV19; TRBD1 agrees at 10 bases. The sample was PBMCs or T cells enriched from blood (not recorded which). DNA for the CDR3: TGTGCCACCTCCTCCCGGGACAGGGGAACAGATACGCAGTATTTT. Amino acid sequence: CATSSRDRGTDTQYF.